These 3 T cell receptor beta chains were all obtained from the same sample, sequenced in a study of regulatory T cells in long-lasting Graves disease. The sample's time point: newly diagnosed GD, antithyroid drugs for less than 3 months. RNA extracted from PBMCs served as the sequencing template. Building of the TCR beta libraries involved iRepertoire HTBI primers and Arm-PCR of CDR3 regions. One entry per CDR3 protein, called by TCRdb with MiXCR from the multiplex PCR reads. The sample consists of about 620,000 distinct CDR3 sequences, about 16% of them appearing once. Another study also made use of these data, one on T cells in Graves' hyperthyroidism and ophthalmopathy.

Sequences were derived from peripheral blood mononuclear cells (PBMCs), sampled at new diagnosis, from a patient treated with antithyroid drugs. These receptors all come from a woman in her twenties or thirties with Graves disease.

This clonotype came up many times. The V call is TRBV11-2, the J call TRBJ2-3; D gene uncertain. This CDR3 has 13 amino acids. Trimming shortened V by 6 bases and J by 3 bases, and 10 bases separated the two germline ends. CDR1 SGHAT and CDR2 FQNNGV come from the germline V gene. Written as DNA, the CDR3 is TGTGCCAGCAGAATTGCAGGTACAGATACGCAGTATTTT. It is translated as CASRIAGTDTQYF.

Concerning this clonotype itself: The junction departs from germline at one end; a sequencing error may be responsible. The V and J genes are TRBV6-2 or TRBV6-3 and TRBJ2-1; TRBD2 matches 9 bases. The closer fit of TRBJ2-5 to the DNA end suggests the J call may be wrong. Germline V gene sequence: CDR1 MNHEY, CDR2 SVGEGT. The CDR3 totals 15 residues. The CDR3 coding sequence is TGTACCAGCAGTTACCTGCCTAGCGGGAAAGAGACCCAGTACTTC. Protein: CTSSYLPSGKETQYF.

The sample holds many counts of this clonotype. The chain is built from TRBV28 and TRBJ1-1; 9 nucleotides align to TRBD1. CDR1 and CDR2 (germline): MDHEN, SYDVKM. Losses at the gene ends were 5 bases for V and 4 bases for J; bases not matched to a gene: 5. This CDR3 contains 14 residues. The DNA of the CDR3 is TGTGCCAGCAGTACAGGGGGCTGGGTCACTGAAGCTTTCTTT. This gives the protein CASSTGGWVTEAFF.